This TCR beta chain is drawn from a study of shared clonotypes between healthy human individuals. About the research overall: CD4 naive and CD4 memory each took three plates per donor, while CD8 naive took two and CD8 memory one.

J gave up 8 bases and V 3 bases, and 9 bases lay outside the gene matches. The CDR3 loop spans 14 amino acids. CDR1 and CDR2 (germline): MDHEN, SYDVKM. The data were produced by immunoSEQ multiplex PCR, yet TCRdb's version contains in-frame clones alone and is incomplete. Of around 990,000 clones in the sample, roughly 80% are singletons; the top ten hold 0.89%. The receptor comes from a man aged 18 to 29 in good health. Some clones in this sample may be carry-over from other donors' samples. The V and J genes are TRBV28 and TRBJ1-2, with 7 bases matching TRBD1. Sample: memory CD4+ T cells from PBMCs. Subset noted: CD45RA-negative fraction. The CDR3 sequence: CASSLDRPDKGYTF. CDR3 nucleotides: TGTGCCAGCAGTTTGGACAGGCCGGATAAAGGCTACACCTTC.